A single sample gave rise to the 14 T cell receptor beta chains below, sequenced in a study of blood T cell repertoires in COVID-19. Profiled with immunoSEQ multiplex PCR; TCRdb holds only in-frame clones, not every one. The table records a few hundred thousand clones, about nine tenths of them present only once. Sequencing was performed on peripheral blood. These receptors were taken from a woman in her thirties with COVID-19, enrolled during active disease.

The chain links TRBV5-1 to TRBJ1-3; TRBD1 matches at 8 bases. The J segment lost 4 bases and the V segment lost 0 bases, leaving 6 bases of the junction unmatched. The CDR3 sequence is 16 residues long. Germline V gene data show CDR1 as SGHRS and CDR2 as YFSETQ. DNA for the CDR3: TGCGCCAGCAGCTTGGCAGGGGGCTTGGAAGGAAACACCATATATTTT. Translated, it gives CASSLAGGLEGNTIYF.

The rearrangement links TRBV9 to TRBJ1-3, with D uncertain. CDR3 length: 18 amino acids. The germline V gene has CDR1 SGDLS and CDR2 YYNGEE. Trimming stripped 0 bases from V and 0 bases from J, with 16 bases between. CDR3 coding DNA: TGTGCCAGCAGCGTAGACCCTGGCAGTCCTAGCTCTGGAAACACCATATATTTT. Encoded protein: CASSVDPGSPSSGNTIYF. The full variable domain, its missing parts supplied by reference TRBV9 and TRBJ1-3, is DSGVTQTPKHLITATGQRVTLRCSPRSGDLSVYWYQQSLDQGLQFLIQYYNGEERAKGNILERFSAQQFPDLHSELNLSSLELGDSALYFCASSVDPGSPSSGNTIYFGEGSWLTVV.

This chain connects TRBV2 to TRBJ2-5, with a tentative D call TRBD1 (5 bases). CDR3 length: 14 residues. The germline V gene encodes CDR1 SNHLY and CDR2 FYNNEI. V was clipped by 11 bases and J by 2 bases, with 18 bases between them. The DNA for the CDR3 is TGTGCCGGAGCTTGGCAGGGTGGTCAAGAGACCCAGTACTTC. Its protein product is CAGAWQGGQETQYF.

The chain joins TRBV5-1 to TRBJ1-4, with 7 bases that match TRBD1. Trimming removed 5 bases from V and 4 bases from J; junction bases left unmatched: 8. The CDR3 covers 15 residues. The germline gives CDR1 SGHRS, CDR2 YFSETQ. The CDR3 sequence is CASRFGGQNNEKLFF. In DNA form, the CDR3 reads TGCGCCAGCAGATTCGGGGGACAGAATAATGAAAAACTGTTTTTT. Full variable domain (rest looked up from reference TRBV5-1 and TRBJ1-4): KAGVTQTPRYLIKTRGQQVTLSCSPISGHRSVSWYQQTPGQGLQFLFEYFSETQRNKGNFPGRFSGRQFSNSRSEMNVSTLELGDSALYLCASRFGGQNNEKLFFGSGTQLSVL.

The CDR3 spells CASSLNRAYNEKLFF. CDR3 DNA sequence: TGCGCCAGCAGCTTGAACAGGGCCTACAATGAAAAACTGTTTTTT. V gene TRBV5-1 combines with J gene TRBJ1-4; maybe TRBD1 (6 bases). Trimming took 1 base from V and 5 from J, leaving 12 bases between them. Germline CDR1 reads SGHRS; CDR2 reads YFSETQ. The CDR3 has 15 residues. The variable domain in full, completed from reference TRBV5-1 and TRBJ1-4, reads KAGVTQTPRYLIKTRGQQVTLSCSPISGHRSVSWYQQTPGQGLQFLFEYFSETQRNKGNFPGRFSGRQFSNSRSEMNVSTLELGDSALYLCASSLNRAYNEKLFFGSGTQLSVL.

This CDR3 reads CASSQEGGSGYTF. CDR3 nucleotide sequence: TGTGCCAGCAGCCAAGAGGGAGGGAGCGGCTACACCTTC. The chain links TRBV3-1 (or the pseudogene TRBV3-2) to TRBJ1-2; D is ambiguous. The germline gives CDR1 LGHDT, CDR2 YNNKEL (reference sequence). This CDR3 has 13 residues. V was pared by 0 bases and J by 8 bases, with 10 bases between.

This sequence joins TRBV4-2 and TRBJ2-7; 10 bases agree with TRBD1. The CDR3 length is 16 residues. Germline CDR1 is LGHNA and CDR2 is YNFKEQ. With V trimmed by 3 bases and J by 3 bases, 8 bases remained unmatched. The chain's CDR3 is CASSQALRDRGYEQYF. The CDR3 DNA sequence: TGTGCCAGCAGCCAGGCCCTCCGGGACAGGGGCTACGAGCAGTACTTC.

The chain uses TRBV2 and TRBJ1-3; no clear D. Germline loops: CDR1 SNHLY, CDR2 FYNNEI. The CDR3 length is 14 residues. The V gene lost 5 bases and the J gene lost 4 bases, with 12 bases spanning the gap. CDR3 sequence (DNA): TGTGCCAGCAGTAGCCTCGGGGTCGGAAACACCATATATTTT. This sequence encodes CASSSLGVGNTIYF.

V gene TRBV3-1 (or the pseudogene TRBV3-2) combines with J gene TRBJ2-7; D not certain. V was shortened by 0 bases and J by 3 bases, with 12 bases between the two germline ends. This CDR3 spans 15 amino acids. Looked up from germline, CDR1 is LGHDT and CDR2 is YNNKEL (reference sequence). The CDR3 region is CASSQDWHALYEQYV. The CDR3 region has the DNA TGTGCCAGCAGCCAAGATTGGCACGCTCTCTACGAGCAGTACGTC.

The rearrangement links TRBV2 to TRBJ2-7; maybe TRBD2 (5 bases). V was cut by 6 bases and J by 3 bases, with 12 bases left in between. The CDR3 extends over 13 amino acids. The germline V gene encodes CDR1 SNHLY and CDR2 FYNNEI. CDR3 amino acids: CASSGTGNYEQYF. CDR3 in DNA: TGTGCCAGCAGCGGAACCGGGAACTACGAGCAGTACTTC.

The rearrangement links TRBV11-1 to TRBJ2-5; a possible D gene is TRBD1 (5 bases). The CDR3 contains 15 residues. Trimming left V 0 bases short and J 7 bases short, with 15 bases between. Germline assignment: CDR1 SGHAT and CDR2 FQDESV (reference sequence). CDR3 protein: CASSLARAGYGTQYF. The CDR3 DNA reads TGTGCCAGCAGCTTAGCTCGGGCAGGGTATGGGACCCAGTACTTC. The variable domain in full, completed from reference TRBV11-1 and TRBJ2-5, reads EAEVAQSPRYKITEKSQAVAFWCDPISGHATLYWYRQILGQGPELLVQFQDESVVDDSQLPKDRFSAERLKGVDSTLKIQPAELGDSAMYLCASSLARAGYGTQYFGPGTRLLVL.

The chain uses TRBV2 and TRBJ2-7, with 9 bases identical to TRBD2. This CDR3 has 14 residues. J lost 2 bases, V lost 5 bases, and 4 bases had no gene match. Per germline, CDR1 SNHLY and CDR2 FYNNEI. The CDR3 sequence: CASSPGGGAYEQYV. The CDR3 coding sequence is TGTGCCAGCAGTCCTGGCGGGGGGGCCTACGAGCAGTACGTC.

The chain couples TRBV5-6 to TRBJ2-1; 8 nucleotides match TRBD1. Looked up from germline, CDR1 is SGHDT and CDR2 is YYEEEE. J was trimmed by 5 bases and V by 2 bases; bases with no gene match: 3. The CDR3 extends over 14 amino acids. The CDR3 DNA follows: TGTGCCAGCAGCTTTTTGGACAGGGACAATGAGCAGTTCTTC. Its translation: CASSFLDRDNEQFF.

The chain combines TRBV4-1 with TRBJ2-3; 9 bases are a match to TRBD1. J gave up 6 bases and V 4 bases, and 5 bases lay outside the gene matches. Germline CDR1 and CDR2: MGHRA and YSYEKL. The CDR3 is made up of 14 amino acids. CDR3 region: CASSLQGAADTQYF. The CDR3 region has the DNA TGCGCCAGCAGCCTACAGGGGGCAGCGGATACGCAGTATTTT.